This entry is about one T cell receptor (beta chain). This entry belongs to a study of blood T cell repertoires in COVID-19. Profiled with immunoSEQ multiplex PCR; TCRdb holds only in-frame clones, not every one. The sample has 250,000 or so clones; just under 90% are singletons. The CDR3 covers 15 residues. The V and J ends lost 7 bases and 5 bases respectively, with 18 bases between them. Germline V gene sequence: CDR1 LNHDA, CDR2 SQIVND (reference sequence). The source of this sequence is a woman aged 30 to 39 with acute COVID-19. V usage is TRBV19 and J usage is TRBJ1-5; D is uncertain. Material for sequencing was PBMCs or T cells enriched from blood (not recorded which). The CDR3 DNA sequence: TGTGCCAGTACCACCCTGAAGTACGGAGATCAGCCCCAGCATTTT. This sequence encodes CASTTLKYGDQPQHF.